These 17 T cell receptor beta chains came from one sample sequenced in a study of blood T cell repertoires in COVID-19. Profiled with immunoSEQ multiplex PCR; TCRdb holds only in-frame clones, not every one. Among approximately 90,000 clones, about 79% were seen once, and the ten largest hold about 25%. The sample taken for sequencing was peripheral blood. The receptor set was obtained from a man aged 55-75 years with acute or convalescent COVID-19.

The chain has TRBV6-6 and TRBJ2-5; the D gene is possibly TRBD2 (5 bases). The V end lost 5 bases, the J end lost 5 bases, and 6 bases lay between the germline ends. The CDR3 runs to 11 residues. The V gene's germline CDR1 is MNHNY and CDR2 SVGAGI (reference sequence). The CDR3 DNA is TGTGCCAGCAGTCAGCGGGAGACCCAGTACTTC. It codes for CASSQRETQYF.

This clone was detected once. The CDR3 DNA reads TGCGCCAGCAGCCCAGGGTGGGGGGACACTGAAGCTTTCTTT. Translation: CASSPGWGDTEAFF. The gene calls are TRBV4-1 and TRBJ1-1; D possibly corresponds to TRBD1 (5 bases). Between the trimmed V and J ends, which lost 4 bases and 3 bases, there was a span of 12 bases. Germline assignment: CDR1 MGHRA and CDR2 YSYEKL. This CDR3 is 14 amino acids long.

The chain couples TRBV28 to TRBJ2-1, with D unclear. This CDR3 comprises 12 residues. CDR1 is MDHEN, CDR2 SYDVKM, per germline. V was pared by 1 base and J by 8 bases, with 6 bases between. DNA for the CDR3: TGTGCCAGCAGTTTATTTTCTTATGAGCAGTTCTTC. Amino acid sequence: CASSLFSYEQFF.

The chain has TRBV7-2 and TRBJ2-7; maybe TRBD1 (6 bases). Germline CDR1 SGHTA, CDR2 FQGNSA. V was shortened by 3 bases and J by 3 bases, with 12 bases between the two germline ends. This CDR3 spans 14 amino acids. CDR3 nucleotide sequence: TGTGCCAGCAGCTTCCGGGACAACGACTACGAGCAGTACTTC. Its protein product is CASSFRDNDYEQYF. Based on the CDR3 plus reference TRBV7-2 and TRBJ2-7, the full variable domain is GAGVSQSPSNKVTEKGKDVELRCDPISGHTALYWYRQSLGQGLEFLIYFQGNSAPDKSGLPSDRFSAERTGGSVSTLTIQRTQQEDSAVYLCASSFRDNDYEQYFGPGTRLTVT.

The V gene is TRBV2, the J gene TRBJ1-1, with D possibly matching TRBD1 (5 bases). V lost 10 bases and J lost 2, with 11 bases in between. The CDR3 is made up of 12 amino acids. The V gene's germline CDR1 is SNHLY and CDR2 FYNNEI. The CDR3 reads CATQVTNTEAFF. The CDR3 nucleotides read TGTGCCACACAGGTCACAAACACTGAAGCTTTCTTT. Supplemented by reference TRBV2 and TRBJ1-1, the full variable domain reads EPEVTQTPSHQVTQMGQEVILRCVPISNHLYFYWYRQILGQKVEFLVSFYNNEISEKSEIFDDQFSVERPDGSNFTLKIRSTKLEDSAMYFCATQVTNTEAFFGQGTRLTVV.

This clone has a single count. The V gene is TRBV10-3, the J gene TRBJ1-6; D is possibly TRBD1 (6 bases). Per germline, CDR1 ENHRY and CDR2 SYGVKD. The CDR3 loop spans 14 amino acids. The V end lost 6 bases, the J end lost 7 bases, and 13 bases lay between the germline ends. CDR3 region: CAIRQGLWNSPLHF. The CDR3 bases are TGTGCCATCAGGCAGGGGTTATGGAATTCACCCCTCCACTTT.

This clone was seen a few times. The rearrangement joins TRBV9 to TRBJ1-1; D possibly corresponds to TRBD1 (6 bases). The CDR3 totals 15 residues. V lost 4 bases and J lost 1, with 14 bases in between. CDR1 and CDR2 from the germline V gene are SGDLS and YYNGEE. As DNA, the CDR3 is TGTGCCAGCAGCCCTAGGGGGGGGGCGAACACTGAAGCTTTCTTT. Translated, it gives CASSPRGGANTEAFF.

The V call is TRBV2, the J call TRBJ2-2; a possible D gene is TRBD2 (5 bases). Trimming cost V 6 bases and J 3 bases, with 14 bases left between them. The CDR3 sequence is 15 residues long. Looked up from germline, CDR1 is SNHLY and CDR2 is FYNNEI. In nucleotides, the CDR3 is TGTGCCAGCAGGGGCGGAGCCGGGGACACCGGGGAGCTGTTTTTT. It yields the protein CASRGGAGDTGELFF.

The rearrangement uses TRBV9 and TRBJ2-3; 11 positions agree with TRBD2. Germline trimming cut 0 bases from V and 4 bases from J; bases unmatched to any gene: 4. CDR1 and CDR2 (germline): SGDLS, YYNGEE. CDR3 length: 16 amino acids. The chain's CDR3 is CASSVGLAGGADTQYF. CDR3 sequence (DNA): TGTGCCAGCAGCGTAGGGCTAGCGGGAGGCGCAGATACGCAGTATTTT.

CDR3 amino acids: CASSPAGAARTYF. CDR3 in DNA: TGTGCCAGCAGTCCAGCTGGGGCCGCTCGGACGTACTTC. The V gene is TRBV11-2, the J gene TRBJ2-7; weak D call: TRBD1 (5 bases). The ends were cut back, 6 bases at V and 12 bases at J, with 21 bases in the middle. Germline V gives CDR1 SGHAT, CDR2 FQNNGV. This CDR3 region has 13 residues.

Details on this clone: A read error may account for a junction end that differs from germline. V and J are TRBV7-7 and TRBJ1-6, with no clear D. Germline V gene sequence: CDR1 SSHAT, CDR2 FNYEAQ (reference sequence). The CDR3 length is 14 residues. The CDR3 coding sequence is TGTGCTAGCAGCTTAGCATCCCGGAATTCACCCCTCCACTTT. It codes for CASSLASRNSPLHF.

This clone occurred once. CDR3: CASDSPNQPQHF. CDR3 bases: TGTGCCTCTGACAGTCCTAATCAGCCCCAGCATTTT. The chain links TRBV30 to TRBJ1-5; D possibly corresponds to TRBD1 (5 bases). The germline V and J ends were trimmed by 7 bases and 4 bases, with 11 bases remaining between them. The germline CDR1 and CDR2 sequences are GTSNPN and SVGIG (reference sequence). The CDR3 extends over 12 amino acids.

A word on this clone: Other DNA variants within this sample encode the same CDR3. The chain recombines TRBV7-8 with TRBJ2-3; D is uncertain. Between the trimmed V and J ends, which lost 2 bases and 0 bases, there was a span of 9 bases. This CDR3 region has 15 residues. Per the germline V gene, CDR1 is SGHVS and CDR2 is FQNEAQ. CDR3 coding DNA: TGTGCCAGCAGCTTAAGAGAAATTAGCACAGATACGCAGTATTTT. Protein sequence: CASSLREISTDTQYF. The complete variable domain, with remaining parts taken from reference TRBV7-8 and TRBJ2-3, reads GAGVSQSPRYKVAKRGQDVALRCDPISGHVSLFWYQQALGQGPEFLTYFQNEAQLDKSGLPSDRFFAERPEGSVSTLKIQRTQQEDSAVYLCASSLREISTDTQYFGPGTRLTVL.

V gene TRBV7-8 combines with J gene TRBJ1-2; 8 bases align to TRBD1. Germline trimming cut 5 bases from V and 4 bases from J; bases unmatched to any gene: 9. The CDR3 extends over 15 amino acids. CDR1 and CDR2 from the germline V gene are SGHVS and FQNEAQ. The CDR3 loop is CASSIQGALGYGYTF. The CDR3 DNA follows: TGTGCCAGCAGCATCCAGGGGGCTCTGGGCTATGGCTACACCTTC.

V usage is TRBV5-4 and J usage is TRBJ2-1, with 8 bases that match TRBD2. Germline CDR1 is SGHNT and CDR2 is YYREEE (reference sequence). The CDR3 covers 15 residues. V shed 9 bases, J shed 9 bases, and the junction held 17 bases outside the gene matches. The DNA for the CDR3 is TGTGCCACCAATCGCGGGACGGGGGGGCCGGGTGAGCAGTTCTTC. Translated, it gives CATNRGTGGPGEQFF. The full variable domain, with the rest looked up from reference TRBV5-4 and TRBJ2-1, is ETGVTQSPTHLIKTRGQQVTLRCSSQSGHNTVSWYQQALGQGPQFIFQYYREEENGRGNFPPRFSGLQFPNYSSELNVNALELDDSALYLCATNRGTGGPGEQFFGPGTRLTVL.

The chain employs TRBV28 and TRBJ2-7, with 9 nucleotides matching TRBD1. There are 15 residues in the CDR3. CDR1 and CDR2 from the germline V gene are MDHEN and SYDVKM. V lost 6 bases to trimming and J lost 1 base; unmatched junction nucleotides: 7. CDR3 DNA: TGTGCCAGCAGCCCCGAGACAGGGGGTTCCTACGAGCAGTACTTC. Amino acid sequence: CASSPETGGSYEQYF. The full variable domain, with the rest looked up from reference TRBV28 and TRBJ2-7, is DVKVTQSSRYLVKRTGEKVFLECVQDMDHENMFWYRQDPGLGLRLIYFSYDVKMKEKGDIPEGYSVSREKKERFSLILESASTNQTSMYLCASSPETGGSYEQYFGPGTRLTVT.

The chain has TRBV7-2 and TRBJ2-7, with unresolved D. The germline V and J ends were trimmed by 3 bases and 2 bases, with 11 bases remaining between them. The CDR3 sequence is 14 residues long. From germline, CDR1 is SGHTA and CDR2 FQGNSA. CDR3 loop: CASSFGRSPYEQYF. DNA for the CDR3: TGTGCCAGCAGCTTCGGTCGCTCCCCCTACGAGCAGTACTTC.